This entry concerns a single T cell receptor (beta chain). Its antigen target is currently unknown. No base quality information exists; no much larger clone differs at one position. These data belong to a study of cytomegalovirus exposure and HLA in healthy donors (dated by TCRdb to about 2017). Describing the broader study: According to an earlier analysis of 450 to 650 of the donors, roughly 180 million T cells yielded 100 million or so unique TCR beta sequences and 276 Gb of sequence data. An early release that covered about 600 HLA-typed donors contained approximately 300 gigabases of sequencing data and tens of millions of unique TCR sequences. Of the roughly 400 genotyped donors, less than 85% were placed in the genetic ancestry cluster associated with self-reported Caucasian donors. The study aimed to test whether signatures of past pathogen exposure could be identified by cataloging public T cell receptors. The T cell repertoires of around 670 subjects were profiled by immunosequencing and related to cytomegalovirus serostatus. Besides the first cohort of 550 to 750 subjects, a separate validation cohort made up of 120 different subjects was used. To predict cytomegalovirus infection status, the study brought together high-throughput TCR immunosequencing, statistical association of individual TCRs with disease status, and machine learning. In a later analysis, previously published TCR beta repertoires from fewer than 750 donors were re-analyzed and high-resolution HLA genotyping was added so that TCR occurrence patterns could be studied. In the later analysis, no new phenotypic data were used to find candidate immune exposures; instead, reliance was placed on TCR beta sequences and their occurrence across donors. An earlier analysis of roughly 580 of the donors used high-throughput TCR beta sequencing to judge whether each TCR beta V gene segment behaved as functional or pseudogenic. Alongside the repertoire data, information on donor age, sex, ethnicity and CMV serostatus was compiled. Genome-wide SNP genotypes for about 65% of the 666 donors were used in a later genetic analysis, which treated that subset as a discovery cohort. All discovery cohort repertoires had been generated using a single sequencing platform. Both class I and class II loci were covered by HLA typing, at four-digit resolution. The number of typed donors differed by locus: roughly 620-640 for A, B, C, DRB1 and DQB1; some 500 for DQA1; 606 for DPA1; and about 470 for DPB1. Four or five DR-DQ haplotypes were handled as single units for association and clustering because linkage in the cohort was strong. Across roughly 420 genotyped donors of the cohort, an average of about 240,000 unique TCR beta nucleotide sequences per donor were sequenced, and 15% to 20% of those sequences were non-productive. Results and caveats for the whole study, not just this receptor: Assigning TCR associations to individual alleles was difficult when HLA alleles, especially DR and DQ, strongly co-occurred. A later analysis reported that several top co-occurrence clusters appeared linked to parvovirus B19, influenza, CMV and Epstein-Barr virus. According to a later analysis, TCR association rates differed among HLA loci, with DRB1 alleles showing the most associated TCRs and HLA-C alleles showing the fewest. According to the authors, the approach could potentially be generalized to other disease states and immunological phenotypes. This cohort had only TCR beta chains sequenced, and the lack of alpha or paired-chain data limited which features could be detected. Sequencing depth was assumed to be roughly uniform across donors in the presence/absence analyses, though that assumption may not hold. A further reported finding was that TCR beta sequences accurately predicted the HLA-A and HLA-B alleles for most subjects in the first cohort. Compared with equally common non-associated chains, HLA-associated TCR beta chains in a later analysis were more clonally expanded and had lower generation probabilities. In vitro tests confirmed that three of the cytomegalovirus-associated TCR beta chains recognize cytomegalovirus antigens. Most TCR sequences were observed very rarely across donors, whereas some public TCRs were present in many individuals. In a later analysis, around 17,000 TCR beta sequences were associated with specific HLA alleles at a false discovery rate of 0.05. CMV serostatus was the only immune exposure information available for the cohort. Because the 87-base-pair reads could not distinguish some IMGT-functional V segments, including TRBV6-2 and TRBV6-3, those segments were excluded. A later analysis found that most CMV-associated TCR beta chains appeared HLA-restricted, with HLA associations seemingly driven largely by CMV exposure. In an earlier analysis of roughly 560 of the donors, most TCR beta V segments were observed in productive rearrangements about 90% or about 30% of the time, broadly matching IMGT annotations. The study listed over 150 TCR beta chains as associated with cytomegalovirus. A cluster of highly shared sequence variants was judged likely to be a technical artifact of the sequencing pipeline. HLA typing was unavailable for some donors at each locus, so association tests used only the typed subset. Linkage disequilibrium might explain the correlated functional status among segregating V segments, but an unknown experimental factor could not be excluded. The classifier was reported to diagnose cytomegalovirus status with high specificity and sensitivity in both the original cohort and the validation cohort. An association between a missense DCLRE1C variant and V-gene and J-gene trimming of TCR beta chains was found in a later genetic analysis and replicated in an independent cohort. According to a later genetic analysis, donors in an Asian-associated ancestry cluster had fewer N-insertions in productive TCRs than the approximately 700-donor mean. The earlier analysis of fewer than 750 of the donors excluded approximately 15 rarely observed V segments, including chromosome 9 orphons, because counts were too low.

The cohort comprised some 700 healthy bone marrow donors. All cohort members were sampled while nominally healthy, although unrecorded immune exposures were likely present. The donor tested CMV seropositive, placing the donor among the 289 seropositive members of the cohort. A peripheral blood sample was provided by each donor, and peripheral blood mononuclear cells were used for TCR beta sequencing. The Qiagen DNeasy Blood Extraction Kit was used to extract genomic DNA from the blood cell samples. The CDR3 spans 12 residues, from the cysteine through the phenylalanine. CDR3 DNA is the only sequence kept; it has 36 bases, read in frame from the first base. The germline V gene provides CDR1 MDHEN and CDR2 SYDVKM. Relative to germline, V is 11 bases shorter and J is 5 bases shorter, with 15 bases between their ends. Libraries came from the immunoSEQ multiplex PCR assay. For the multiplex PCR, a mixture combining 60 forward primers for TCR Vbeta segments and 13 reverse primers for TCR Jbeta segments was used. The CDR3 region of rearranged TCR beta genes was amplified from genomic DNA by a multiplex PCR assay. On the Illumina HiSeq System, the amplified TCR beta libraries were sequenced as 87-base-pair reads. Per the source publication's procedure: A later analysis tallied 75 million to 95 million unique TCR beta chains across the 666 repertoires, and approximately 12 million of those chains were shared by two or more donors. A nearest-neighbor algorithm error-corrected the raw reads and collapsed the reads into unique sequences, merging closely related sequences to remove PCR and sequencing errors. To assign V, D and J gene segments, CDR3 sequences were aligned to IMGT reference sequences. For a sequence to be retained, a match of at least six nucleotides to both a V gene segment and a J gene segment was required. A rearrangement counted as productive if the CDR3 had no stop codons and remained in frame with V and J, and every other rearrangement counted as non-productive. Following IMGT convention, CDR3 was defined as the stretch from the second conserved V-encoded cysteine to the conserved J-encoded phenylalanine. Sequences without an unambiguous match to a single V gene segment were excluded from the earlier analysis of 450 to 750 of the donors. An earlier analysis of 587 of the donors classified V segments as functional when productive rearrangements were above 56.7% and as segregating when the standard deviation between donors was above 5%. To diagnose cytomegalovirus status from the catalog of TCR beta chain sequences, a statistical classification framework was built. A later analysis assigned V and J genes by comparing TCR nucleotide sequences with IMGT/GENE-DB human TR gene sequences. A later analysis assigned CDR3 sequences and most-parsimonious VDJ recombination scenarios with the TCRdist pipeline. A later analysis defined each TCR beta chain by its CDR3 amino acid sequence plus V-gene family, and excluded reads lacking a unique V-gene family. A later analysis removed nearly 600 highly shared, low-generation-probability nucleotide sequences to deal with suspected cross-contamination and a sequencing artifact. In a later analysis, a clonal expansion index was calculated for each public chain from normalized within-repertoire ranks of inferred template counts. Generation probabilities in a later analysis came from a VDJ recombination model fitted to out-of-frame rearrangements, and those results were checked against IGoR. A later analysis scored TCR-TCR, TCR-HLA and TCR-CMV co-occurrence with hypergeometric tests, applying a repertoire-size bias correction to TCR pairs. A later analysis estimated false discovery rates by permuting HLA or CMV assignments 20 times. In a later analysis, co-occurring TCRs were grouped using DBSCAN, and TCRdist sequence similarity was added for clustering within HLA-allele-positive subsets. Repertoires with fewer than 30,000 or more than 120,000 public chains, plus five repertoires with anomalous nucleotide sharing, were excluded from co-occurrence clustering. This is the immuneACCESS table as TCRdb keeps it, with only in-frame sequences that have V and J called. A part of the clones is gone; compared with another copy, unresolved V genes explain less than half, and the rest is unexplained. D and trimming were read from the DNA, whereas the V and J calls and clone size are those reported in that table. For this sample the table gives some 160,000 clones, of which roughly 80% were detected only once. Together, the top ten hold approximately 1.2% of the sample.

The receptor was derived from a man aged 50 to 60 in good health and CMV-seropositive. The source material was PBMCs. The chain couples TRBV28 to TRBJ1-2; tentative D gene TRBD1, with 5 bases matching. The CDR3 reads as follows: CACGQGRYGYTF. The bases are TGTGCCTGCGGTCAGGGTCGGTATGGCTACACCTTC.